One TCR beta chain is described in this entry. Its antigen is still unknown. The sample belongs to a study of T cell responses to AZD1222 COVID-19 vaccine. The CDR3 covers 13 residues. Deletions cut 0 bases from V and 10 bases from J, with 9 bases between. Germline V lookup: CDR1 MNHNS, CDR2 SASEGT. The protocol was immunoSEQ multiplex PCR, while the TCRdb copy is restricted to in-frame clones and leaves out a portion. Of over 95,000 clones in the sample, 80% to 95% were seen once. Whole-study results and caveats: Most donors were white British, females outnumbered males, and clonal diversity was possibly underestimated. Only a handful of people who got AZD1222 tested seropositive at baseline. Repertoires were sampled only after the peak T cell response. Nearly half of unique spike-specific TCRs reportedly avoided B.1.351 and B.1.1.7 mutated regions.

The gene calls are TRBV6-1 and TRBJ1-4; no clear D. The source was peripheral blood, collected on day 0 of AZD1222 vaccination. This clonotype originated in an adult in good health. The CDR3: CASSEAFGRKLFF. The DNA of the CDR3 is TGTGCCAGCAGTGAAGCATTCGGCAGAAAACTGTTTTTT.